This is a list of T cell receptor beta chains from one sample in a study of T cell repertoires in cytomegalovirus infection. Their antigen targets remain unknown. One entry per CDR3 protein, called by TCRdb with MiXCR from the reads. The sample holds 370,000 or so distinct CDR3 sequences; about 32% are singletons and the top ten take about 14%. The starting material was cultured PBMCs, obtained from culture after CMV antigen stimulation. These receptors came from a human donor in good health (CMV status not recorded). Some clones in this sample may be carry-over from other donors' samples. The conserved cysteine and the conserved F or W are not part of the CDR3 here. Rows give clone size only sometimes, using once, few, many, or a class for an expanded clone.

j_call clone_size v_call cdr3_aa
TRBJ1-4 . TRBV7-2 ASSLEFMAAEREKLF
TRBJ2-7 . TRBV6-1 ASTDTTYEQY
TRBJ2-1 few TRBV6-2/TRBV6-3 ASSESLRHEQF
TRBJ2-3 once TRBV12-3/TRBV12-4 ASRVTDTQY
TRBJ2-1 few TRBV24-1 ATSPVGNPYNEQF
TRBJ2-1 . TRBV7-2 ASSFTLTGNEQF
TRBJ2-2 . TRBV19 ASRNSWLTGELF
TRBJ2-2 . TRBV19 ASRGQRENTGELF
TRBJ1-2 few TRBV10-3 AISDRIANYGYT
TRBJ2-3 . TRBV6-5 ASRGPSGRLPDTQY
TRBJ2-1 . TRBV14 ASSPRAGGYNEQF
TRBJ2-5 few TRBV25-1 ASSSITYRGRETQY
TRBJ2-1 few TRBV20-1 SARDEDRSSYNEQF
TRBJ2-3 many TRBV5-4 ASSPSGRKDTQY
TRBJ2-1 . TRBV6-1 ATQARGYNEQF
TRBJ2-7 few TRBV7-8 ASSLAKRGGLKEQY
TRBJ2-1 few TRBV20-1 SARGPDESSYNEQF
TRBJ2-7 . TRBV20-1 SASPGAIFSYEQY
TRBJ2-7 . TRBV29-1 RGPSHEQY
TRBJ2-1 . TRBV6-2/TRBV6-3 ASRVGVNNEQF
TRBJ1-5 . TRBV20-1 SAWATASNQPQH
TRBJ1-1 few TRBV7-2 ASSLWGDGTEAF
TRBJ2-2 few TRBV12-3/TRBV12-4 ASSLVGTGHRPPGELF
TRBJ1-1 . TRBV19 ASSIVVLAGTEAF
TRBJ1-4 . TRBV20-1 SASSPGEKLF
TRBJ1-6 . TRBV6-5 ASSYDRVENSPLH
TRBJ1-6 few TRBV7-6 ASSFISDSPLH
TRBJ2-2 . TRBV4-1 ASSLRGRGELF
TRBJ2-1 few TRBV7-3 ASSSQPGGNEQF
TRBJ2-7 many TRBV7-8 ASGRREDEQY
TRBJ2-7 . TRBV4-2 ASSQDRLAGNEQY
TRBJ1-4 once TRBV12-3/TRBV12-4 ASRLGPRMKLF
TRBJ2-3 many TRBV7-2 ASSLSSGSTDTQY
TRBJ2-7 many TRBV7-2 ASSLLALGFYEQY
TRBJ2-7 . TRBV20-1 SAPTRAPPYEQY
TRBJ2-6 few TRBV12-3/TRBV12-4 ASRDGRGSGANVLT
TRBJ2-1 . TRBV19 ASSIAGLAISYNEQF
TRBJ1-4 . TRBV7-2 ASSLTGFGEKLF
TRBJ1-1 few TRBV7-8 ASSLAPWGVNTEAF
TRBJ1-4 many TRBV29-1 SVVGRVGEKLF
TRBJ2-1 few TRBV28 ASQGLAGAGEQF
TRBJ2-1 few TRBV12-3/TRBV12-4 ASTMGLAGPNEQF
TRBJ2-7 few TRBV12-5 ASGYHEGQGPYEQY
TRBJ2-2 . TRBV29-1 SVIGQVGTGELF
TRBJ2-6 few TRBV6-2/TRBV6-3 ASRRDRIPSGANVLT